This T cell receptor (beta chain) was captured in a study of T cell repertoires in cytomegalovirus infection. Study-wide background: From public TCR beta signatures came an indication of both CMV infection and matching HLA type.

The V end was cut by 0 bases, the J end by 7 bases, with 10 bases between. CDR1 is MDHEN, CDR2 SYDVKM, per germline. The CDR3 has 14 residues. Whole-study findings and limits: There were carriers of CMV plus the relevant HLA, and cumulative public TCR beta family frequency identified them. HLA-C-restricted CMV clonotypes gave the most frequent clonotype in two of eight donors.

A word on this clonotype: Its specificity is not known.

TCRdb independently ran MiXCR on the reads; one entry per CDR3 protein. The data contain around 360,000 distinct CDR3 sequences, roughly 34% of them singletons. This sequence was found in a human donor in good health (CMV status not recorded). Some clones in this sample may be carry-over from other donors' samples. The sequences come from cultured PBMCs, collected from culture after CMV antigen stimulation. The V call is TRBV28, the J call TRBJ1-5, with a possible D match to TRBD1 (5 bases). CDR3 nucleotide sequence: TGTGCCAGCAGTTTATGGGCAGGGCCCCAGCCCCAGCATTTT. Amino acid sequence: CASSLWAGPQPQHF.